These 5 T cell receptor beta chains came from one sample sequenced in a study of CD8 T cells in ankylosing spondylitis. TCRdb ran MiXCR on the 5' RACE reads and lists one entry per CDR3 protein. The table records about 260,000 distinct CDR3 sequences, 15% to 25% of them present only once. Sequenced material: blood, either unsorted or a sorted T cell fraction (not recorded which). Every receptor here comes from a male donor with ankylosing spondylitis or in good health (not recorded which).

The chain is built from TRBV9 and TRBJ2-3; TRBD2 matches at 12 bases. The CDR3 has 19 amino acids. The germline V gene has CDR1 SGDLS and CDR2 YYNGEE. The V gene end was trimmed by 4 bases and the J gene end by 2 bases; junction bases not matched to a gene: 14. CDR3 protein: CASSSSSGGAKTVTDTQYF. For the CDR3, the DNA is TGTGCCAGCAGCTCATCTAGCGGGGGGGCTAAAACGGTCACAGATACGCAGTATTTT.

The gene calls are TRBV12-3 or TRBV12-4 and TRBJ2-1; TRBD2 agrees at 9 bases. This CDR3 has 15 residues. The junction had 9 bases not matched to a gene; V was cut back by 3 bases and J by 9 bases. The CDR3 nucleotides read TGTGCCAGCAGTTTGGATGGGACTAGCAGTGCTGAGCAGTTCTTC. Its translation: CASSLDGTSSAEQFF.

The rearrangement joins TRBV12-3 or TRBV12-4 to TRBJ1-5, with D possibly matching TRBD1 (5 bases). V lost 3 bases and J lost 11, with 14 bases in between. This CDR3 has 13 amino acids. The CDR3 sequence: CASSLSGTPTQHF. In DNA, the CDR3 is TGTGCCAGCAGTTTGTCAGGGACCCCGACCCAGCATTTT.

The genes are TRBV29-1 and TRBJ2-3; D call uncertain. Germline V gene lookup returns CDR1 SQVTM and CDR2 ANQGSEA. The CDR3 covers 11 residues. V dropped 7 bases and J dropped 0 bases, with 5 bases sitting between them. CDR3 bases: TGCAGCGCCGGTAGCACAGATACGCAGTATTTT. This gives the protein CSAGSTDTQYF.

V gene TRBV7-6 combines with J gene TRBJ2-5, with TRBD1 identical over 8 bases. Trimming cost V 4 bases and J 0 bases; bases outside gene matches: 1. This CDR3 spans 14 amino acids. From germline, CDR1 is SGHVS and CDR2 FNYEAQ. CDR3 in DNA: TGTGCCAGCAGCTGGACAGGGAACCAAGAGACCCAGTACTTC. Amino acids: CASSWTGNQETQYF.